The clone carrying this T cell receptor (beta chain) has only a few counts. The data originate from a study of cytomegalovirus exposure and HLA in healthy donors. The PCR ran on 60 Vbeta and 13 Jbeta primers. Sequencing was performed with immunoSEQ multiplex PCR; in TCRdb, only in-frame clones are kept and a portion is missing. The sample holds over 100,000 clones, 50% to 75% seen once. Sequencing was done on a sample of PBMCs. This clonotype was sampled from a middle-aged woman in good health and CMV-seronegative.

Written as DNA, the CDR3 is TGTGCCAGCAGCTCTCAAGGGGGGGGCCGGACTGAAGCTTTCTTT. Its protein product is CASSSQGGGRTEAFF. The chain is built from TRBV5-4 and TRBJ1-1; D possibly corresponds to TRBD1 (6 bases). V was cut by 3 bases and J by 5 bases, with 17 bases left in between. The CDR3 covers 15 residues. Germline assignment: CDR1 SGHNT and CDR2 YYREEE (reference sequence).